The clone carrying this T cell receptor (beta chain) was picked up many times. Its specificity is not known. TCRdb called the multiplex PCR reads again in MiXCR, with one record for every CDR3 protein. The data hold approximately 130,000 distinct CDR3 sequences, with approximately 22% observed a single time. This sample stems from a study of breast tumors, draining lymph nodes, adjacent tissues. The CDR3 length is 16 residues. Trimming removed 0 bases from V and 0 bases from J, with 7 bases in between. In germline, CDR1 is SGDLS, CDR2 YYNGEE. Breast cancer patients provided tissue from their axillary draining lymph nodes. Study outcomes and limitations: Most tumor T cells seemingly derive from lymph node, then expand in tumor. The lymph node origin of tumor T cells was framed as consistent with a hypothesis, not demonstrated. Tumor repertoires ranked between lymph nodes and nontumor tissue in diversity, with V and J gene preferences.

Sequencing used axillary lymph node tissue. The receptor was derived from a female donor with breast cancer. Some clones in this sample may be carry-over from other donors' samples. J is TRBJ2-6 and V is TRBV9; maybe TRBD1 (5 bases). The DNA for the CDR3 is TGTGCCAGCAGCGTAGATCAGGGCTCTGGGGCCAACGTCCTGACTTTC. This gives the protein CASSVDQGSGANVLTF.